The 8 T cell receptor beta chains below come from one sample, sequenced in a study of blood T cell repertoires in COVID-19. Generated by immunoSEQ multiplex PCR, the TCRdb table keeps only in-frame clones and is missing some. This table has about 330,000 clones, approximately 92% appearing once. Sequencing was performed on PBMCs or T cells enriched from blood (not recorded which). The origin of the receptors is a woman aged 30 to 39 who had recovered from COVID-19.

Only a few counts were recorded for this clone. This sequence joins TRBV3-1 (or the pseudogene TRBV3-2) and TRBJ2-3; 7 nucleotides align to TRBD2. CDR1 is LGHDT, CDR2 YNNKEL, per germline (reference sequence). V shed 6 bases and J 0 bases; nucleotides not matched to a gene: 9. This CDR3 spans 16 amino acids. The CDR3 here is CASRLRGDLSTDTQYF. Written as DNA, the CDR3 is TGTGCCAGCAGGTTACGGGGGGACTTAAGCACAGATACGCAGTATTTT.

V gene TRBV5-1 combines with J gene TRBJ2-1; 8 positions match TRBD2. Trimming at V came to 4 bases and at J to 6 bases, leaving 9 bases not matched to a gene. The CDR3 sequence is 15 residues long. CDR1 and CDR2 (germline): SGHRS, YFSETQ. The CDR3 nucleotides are TGCGCCAGCAGCCCCGGGGTAGCGGGGAGCAATGAGCAGTTCTTC. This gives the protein CASSPGVAGSNEQFF. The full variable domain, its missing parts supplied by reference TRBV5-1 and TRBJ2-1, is KAGVTQTPRYLIKTRGQQVTLSCSPISGHRSVSWYQQTPGQGLQFLFEYFSETQRNKGNFPGRFSGRQFSNSRSEMNVSTLELGDSALYLCASSPGVAGSNEQFFGPGTRLTVL.

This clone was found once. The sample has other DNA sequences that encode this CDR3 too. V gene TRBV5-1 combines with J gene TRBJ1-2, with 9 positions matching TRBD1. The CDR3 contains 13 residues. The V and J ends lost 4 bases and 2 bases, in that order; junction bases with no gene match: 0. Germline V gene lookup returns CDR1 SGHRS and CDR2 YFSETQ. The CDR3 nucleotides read TGCGCCAGCAGCGGACAGGGGAACTATGGCTACACCTTC. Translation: CASSGQGNYGYTF. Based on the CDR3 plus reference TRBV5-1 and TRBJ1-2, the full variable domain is KAGVTQTPRYLIKTRGQQVTLSCSPISGHRSVSWYQQTPGQGLQFLFEYFSETQRNKGNFPGRFSGRQFSNSRSEMNVSTLELGDSALYLCASSGQGNYGYTFGSGTRLTVV.

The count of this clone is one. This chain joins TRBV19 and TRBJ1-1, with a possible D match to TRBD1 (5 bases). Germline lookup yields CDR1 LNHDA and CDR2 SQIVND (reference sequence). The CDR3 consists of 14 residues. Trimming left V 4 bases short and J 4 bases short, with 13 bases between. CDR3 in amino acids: CASSTTVRGTEAFF. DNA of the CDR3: TGTGCCAGTAGTACTACGGTTAGGGGCACTGAAGCTTTCTTT. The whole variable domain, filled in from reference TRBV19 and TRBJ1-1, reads DGGITQSPKYLFRKEGQNVTLSCEQNLNHDAMYWYRQDPGQGLRLIYYSQIVNDFQKGDIAEGYSVSREKKESFPLTVTSAQKNPTAFYLCASSTTVRGTEAFFGQGTRLTVV.

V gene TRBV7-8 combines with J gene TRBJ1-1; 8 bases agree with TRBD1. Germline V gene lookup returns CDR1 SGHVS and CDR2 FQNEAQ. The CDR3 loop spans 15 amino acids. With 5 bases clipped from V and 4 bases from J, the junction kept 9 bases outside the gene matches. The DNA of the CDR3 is TGTGCCAGCAGCCCTAGACAGGGGAGGGGCACTGAAGCTTTCTTT. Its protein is CASSPRQGRGTEAFF. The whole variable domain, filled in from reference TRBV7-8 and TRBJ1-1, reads GAGVSQSPRYKVAKRGQDVALRCDPISGHVSLFWYQQALGQGPEFLTYFQNEAQLDKSGLPSDRFFAERPEGSVSTLKIQRTQQEDSAVYLCASSPRQGRGTEAFFGQGTRLTVV.

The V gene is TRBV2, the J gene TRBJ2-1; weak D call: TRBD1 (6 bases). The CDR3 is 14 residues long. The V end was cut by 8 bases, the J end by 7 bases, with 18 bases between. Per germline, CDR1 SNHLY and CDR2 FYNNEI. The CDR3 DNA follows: TGTGCCAGCCTAAACAGGGTCAACATTAATGAGCAGTTCTTC. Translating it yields CASLNRVNINEQFF.

The CDR3 coding sequence is TGTGCCAGTAGTCCCTATTCGGTGGATACGCAGTATTTT. Amino acids: CASSPYSVDTQYF. The chain joins TRBV19 to TRBJ2-3; no firm D call. The CDR3 contains 13 residues. Germline CDR1 is LNHDA and CDR2 is SQIVND (reference sequence). The V end lost 5 bases, the J end lost 6 bases, and 12 bases lay between the germline ends.

The CDR3 is CASKEGKSGRREQYF. For the CDR3, the DNA is TGTGCCAGCAAGGAAGGAAAGTCGGGGAGGAGAGAGCAGTACTTC. The chain uses TRBV7-9 and TRBJ2-7; maybe TRBD2 (6 bases). Germline V gene data show CDR1 as SEHNR and CDR2 as FQNEAQ (reference sequence). The CDR3 covers 15 residues. Trimming removed 7 bases from V and 7 bases from J, with 23 bases in between.